This T cell receptor (beta chain) comes out of a study of HIV-infected patients and healthy controls. Findings and limits, study-wide: Healthy controls carried many MAIT alpha-chain CDR3s, while HIV+ repertoires had few.

Per germline, CDR1 GTSNPN and CDR2 SVGIG (reference sequence). The CDR3 covers 11 residues. Trimming cost V 7 bases and J 3 bases, with 7 bases left between them. Alpha and beta constant-region primers primed reverse transcription of around 540 ng RNA. Each of the alpha and beta chains got its own library through chain-specific third strand synthesis with indices. TCRdb re-called the 5' RACE reads with MiXCR, one entry per CDR3 protein. The profile covers approximately 4,600 distinct CDR3 sequences, with 7.8% appearing a single time and around 30% taken by the ten largest. No cell fractionation was done, so the repertoire covers all unsorted peripheral blood T cells. Concerning this clonotype: Antigen specificity is unknown.

The chain uses TRBV30 and TRBJ2-1, with D uncertain. The specimen comprised blood, sampled before antiretroviral therapy. The TCR comes from an adult with HIV infection. The CDR3 reads CASRNYNEQFF. The CDR3, as DNA: TGTGCCTCAAGGAACTACAATGAGCAGTTCTTC.